The 11 T cell receptor beta chains below were found in one sample sequenced in a study of blood T cell repertoires in COVID-19. Using immunoSEQ multiplex PCR, the repertoire was profiled, and TCRdb retains in-frame clones only, with some absent. This sample has about 88,000 clones; 85% to 95% occur once, and the top ten carry over 1.5%. Specimen: peripheral blood. All receptors come from a man in his sixties with acute or convalescent COVID-19.

The chain links TRBV4-3 to TRBJ1-6; tentative D call: TRBD1 (5 bases). The CDR3 spans 15 residues. From germline, CDR1 is LGHNA and CDR2 YSLEER. V shed 2 bases and J shed 9 bases, with 14 bases lying between them. The CDR3 is CASSQYGTGTSPLHF. In nucleotides, the CDR3 is TGCGCCAGCAGCCAATACGGGACTGGGACTTCACCCCTCCACTTT.

V usage is TRBV28 and J usage is TRBJ1-5; TRBD1 matches 8 bases. J gave up 4 bases and V 3 bases, and 2 bases lay outside the gene matches. The CDR3 totals 14 residues. The germline V gene has CDR1 MDHEN and CDR2 SYDVKM. The CDR3 spells CASSLGQENQPQHF. The CDR3 nucleotides read TGTGCCAGCAGTTTGGGACAGGAAAATCAGCCCCAGCATTTT.

The rearrangement joins TRBV28 to TRBJ1-2; 8 nucleotides match TRBD1. Germline V gene data show CDR1 as MDHEN and CDR2 as SYDVKM. The CDR3 is 12 amino acids. V lost 5 bases, J lost 8 bases, and 4 bases stayed unmatched. CDR3 DNA: TGTGCCAGCAGTGACAGGGGAGGAGGCTACACCTTC. This codes for CASSDRGGGYTF.

The rearrangement uses TRBV7-3 and TRBJ2-1; D is possibly TRBD2 (6 bases). Trimming pared 5 bases from V and 9 bases from J, leaving 8 bases between. Germline CDR1 SGHTA, CDR2 FQGTGA. The CDR3 covers 11 residues. CDR3 loop: CASSNGGEQFF. The CDR3 DNA follows: TGTGCCAGCAGCAACGGGGGTGAGCAGTTCTTC.

V is TRBV19 and J is TRBJ2-4; no clear D. The germline V gene has CDR1 LNHDA and CDR2 SQIVND (reference sequence). The V and J ends lost 8 bases and 0 bases respectively, with 8 bases between them. The CDR3 is 13 amino acids. CDR3 in amino acids: CASGVLAKNIQYF. CDR3 coding DNA: TGTGCCAGTGGAGTACTAGCCAAAAACATTCAGTACTTC.

V usage is TRBV7-2 and J usage is TRBJ2-1; D possibly corresponds to TRBD2 (5 bases). The V gene's germline CDR1 is SGHTA and CDR2 FQGNSA. V lost 1 base, J lost 9 bases, and 16 bases lay in between. The CDR3 runs 15 residues. The CDR3 DNA sequence: TGTGCCAGCAGCTTAGTCGGGCTAGTCACTAGTGAGCAGTTCTTC. Amino acid sequence: CASSLVGLVTSEQFF.

V gene TRBV5-1 combines with J gene TRBJ2-3; perhaps TRBD1 as D (6 bases). Trimming removed 5 bases from V and 0 bases from J, with 10 bases in between. The CDR3 sequence is 14 residues long. Germline loops: CDR1 SGHRS, CDR2 YFSETQ. CDR3 in amino acids: CASRPGDSTDTQYF. CDR3 DNA sequence: TGCGCCAGCAGACCAGGGGATAGCACAGATACGCAGTATTTT.

The J gene is TRBJ2-7, the V gene TRBV19; 13 bases are shared with TRBD2. Germline lookup yields CDR1 LNHDA and CDR2 SQIVND (reference sequence). The CDR3 sequence is 19 residues long. The trim removed 5 bases at V and 2 bases at J, leaving 15 bases unmatched. The CDR3 coding sequence is TGTGCCAGTAGTCCTACCGGGACTAGCGGGAATATTTTACCCTACGAGCAGTACTTC. Its translation is CASSPTGTSGNILPYEQYF.

In DNA form, the CDR3 reads TGTGCCAGCAGCTCCTCCGGGACAGACGAGCAGTACTTC. Encoded protein: CASSSSGTDEQYF. This sequence joins TRBV7-9 and TRBJ2-7; 7 bases agree with TRBD1. CDR3 length: 13 residues. After removal of 4 bases from V and 5 bases from J, the junction contained 5 bases not matched to a gene. Per the germline V gene, CDR1 is SEHNR and CDR2 is FQNEAQ (reference sequence).

J is TRBJ1-1 and V is TRBV11-2; TRBD1 matches 7 bases. Per the germline V gene, CDR1 is SGHAT and CDR2 is FQNNGV. The CDR3 has 12 amino acids. The ends lost 4 bases at V and 7 bases at J; junction bases unmatched: 3. The CDR3 nucleotides read TGTGCCAGCAGCTCTAACAGGGGTGAAGCTTTCTTT. Translating gives CASSSNRGEAFF.

Only one count was recorded for this clone. This chain connects TRBV3-1 (or the pseudogene TRBV3-2) to TRBJ2-1; D not resolved. The CDR3 covers 15 residues. Germline V CDR1 and CDR2: LGHDT, YNNKEL (reference sequence). The V end lost 4 bases, the J end lost 2 bases, and 12 bases lay between the germline ends. CDR3 sequence reads: CASSPPGTPYNEQFF. In DNA form, the CDR3 reads TGTGCCAGCAGCCCACCAGGCACCCCCTACAATGAGCAGTTCTTC.